These 32 T cell receptor beta chains came from one sample sequenced in a study of T-cell reconstitution after alpha-beta-depleted transplantation in children. Unique molecular identifiers tagged the TCRbeta library. Via MiXCR, TCRdb re-called the PCR reads, giving one row per CDR3 protein. The data show 700,000 or so distinct CDR3 sequences, with around 14% seen just once and around 0.79% held by the top ten. This specimen was PBMCs, taken before TCRalphabeta/CD19-depleted stem cell transplant. The receptors derive from a girl aged 2 to 9 with congenital amegakaryocytic thrombocytopenia, due to receive a stem cell transplant.

Ten or more counts support this clonotype. The chain links TRBV5-6 to TRBJ2-3; D is ambiguous. CDR3 length: 13 residues. Looked up from germline, CDR1 is SGHDT and CDR2 is YYEEEE. The V and J ends lost 2 bases and 2 bases respectively, with 6 bases between them. DNA for the CDR3: TGTGCCAGCAGCTTAGACCCCACAGATACGCAGTATTTT. Its translation is CASSLDPTDTQYF.

The chain recombines TRBV5-1 with TRBJ2-1; D gene ambiguous. Trimming took off 6 bases at V and 5 bases at J, with 15 bases between the two ends. Looked up from germline, CDR1 is SGHRS and CDR2 is YFSETQ. This CDR3 is 14 amino acids long. CDR3 bases: TGCGCCAGCACTCTCGAGAGATGGCACAATGAGCAGTTCTTC. Amino acid sequence: CASTLERWHNEQFF.

This clonotype was detected a few times. This chain uses TRBV5-1 with TRBJ2-2, with 7 bases lining up with TRBD2. Germline V CDR1 and CDR2: SGHRS, YFSETQ. The junction had 12 bases not matched to a gene; V was cut back by 1 base and J by 6 bases. CDR3 length equals 17 residues. CDR3 in amino acids: CASSLYGGRGDPGELFF. CDR3 coding DNA: TGCGCCAGCAGCTTGTATGGCGGGAGAGGGGATCCCGGGGAGCTGTTTTTT.

This clonotype was recorded many times. The rearrangement joins TRBV5-1 to TRBJ2-7; 8 bases are a match to TRBD2. The trim removed 1 base at V and 1 base at J, leaving 4 bases unmatched. Germline V gene lookup returns CDR1 SGHRS and CDR2 YFSETQ. The CDR3 extends over 15 amino acids. The CDR3 spells CASSLSSGSSYEQYF. The CDR3, as DNA: TGCGCCAGCAGCTTGTCCAGCGGGAGTTCCTACGAGCAGTACTTC.

This clonotype was picked up many times. The chain uses TRBV20-1 and TRBJ2-7; 10 nucleotides line up with TRBD2. V shed 2 bases and J 4 bases; nucleotides not matched to a gene: 2. Germline V gives CDR1 DFQATT, CDR2 SNEGSKA (reference sequence). The CDR3 sequence is 13 residues long. CDR3 bases: TGCAGTGCTAGACAGACTAGCGGGTACGAGCAGTACTTC. It codes for CSARQTSGYEQYF.

This clonotype has at least ten counts. The rearrangement joins TRBV12-3 or TRBV12-4 to TRBJ2-7, with 9 bases aligning to TRBD1. Trimming cost V 5 bases and J 0 bases; bases outside gene matches: 8. The CDR3 has 16 amino acids. CDR3 DNA: TGTGCCAGCAGTCCTGGGACAGGGTTGAGCTCCTACGAGCAGTACTTC. Protein sequence: CASSPGTGLSSYEQYF.

This clonotype was counted a few times. The V call is TRBV5-1, the J call TRBJ1-3, with a weak D call TRBD1 (6 bases). Germline V gene sequence: CDR1 SGHRS, CDR2 YFSETQ. The CDR3 loop spans 15 amino acids. The V end lost 1 base, the J end lost 0 bases, and 8 bases lay between the germline ends. This chain's CDR3 is CASSLTGPSGNTIYF. CDR3 nucleotide sequence: TGCGCCAGCAGCTTGACAGGGCCCTCTGGAAACACCATATATTTT.

This clonotype was observed at least ten times. The rearrangement uses TRBV12-3 or TRBV12-4 and TRBJ2-3; a possible D gene is TRBD2 (5 bases). The germline V and J ends were trimmed by 1 base and 0 bases, with 14 bases remaining between them. The CDR3 extends over 17 amino acids. CDR3 DNA: TGTGCCAGCAGTTTAGGAGGGCGGAAGGCTAGCACAGATACGCAGTATTTT. Protein sequence: CASSLGGRKASTDTQYF.

This clonotype was counted ten times or more. This sequence joins TRBV6-1 and TRBJ1-5, with D possibly being TRBD1 (6 bases). Trimming took 6 bases from V and 2 from J, leaving 20 bases between them. The CDR3 consists of 17 residues. CDR1 is MNHNS and CDR2 is SASEGT in the germline V gene. The CDR3 loop is CASSLGTGSVGNQPQHF. The CDR3, as DNA: TGTGCCAGCAGCCTCGGCACAGGGTCCGTGGGCAATCAGCCCCAGCATTTT.

The chain joins TRBV5-1 to TRBJ2-5; 7 positions agree with TRBD1. Germline V gives CDR1 SGHRS, CDR2 YFSETQ. The CDR3 extends over 15 amino acids. V lost 4 bases and J lost 0; bases outside the gene matches: 6. The CDR3 is CASSETGSDQETQYF. Here the CDR3 DNA reads TGCGCCAGCAGCGAGACAGGGTCTGACCAAGAGACCCAGTACTTC.

This clonotype was seen at least ten times. The rearrangement joins TRBV5-1 to TRBJ2-1, with 10 bases lining up with TRBD2. Losses at the gene ends were 6 bases for V and 5 bases for J; bases not matched to a gene: 8. The CDR3 runs to 15 residues. CDR1 is SGHRS, CDR2 YFSETQ, per germline. DNA for the CDR3: TGCGCCAGCACCCTGGGACTAGCGCGAGACAATGAGCAGTTCTTC. Translated: CASTLGLARDNEQFF.

J is TRBJ2-3 and V is TRBV20-1; 11 bases are a match to TRBD2. The CDR3 consists of 15 residues. After removal of 6 bases from V and 2 bases from J, the junction contained 7 bases not matched to a gene. Germline V lookup: CDR1 DFQATT, CDR2 SNEGSKA (reference sequence). For the CDR3, the DNA is TGCAGTGCAGCCCCACTAGCGGGGGTCACAGATACGCAGTATTTT. This translates into CSAAPLAGVTDTQYF.

This clonotype was seen at least ten times. The J gene is TRBJ1-1, the V gene TRBV29-1; D perhaps matches TRBD1 (5 bases). This CDR3 is built from 13 residues. CDR1 and CDR2 from the germline V gene are SQVTM and ANQGSEA. V was clipped by 7 bases and J by 5 bases, with 17 bases between them. The CDR3: CSARGPLRTEAFF. As DNA, the CDR3 is TGCAGCGCCCGGGGCCCACTGAGGACTGAAGCTTTCTTT. Combining the CDR3 with reference TRBV29-1 and TRBJ1-1 gives the whole variable domain SAVISQKPSRDICQRGTSLTIQCQVDSQVTMMFWYRQQPGQSLTLIATANQGSEATYESGFVIDKFPISRPNLTFSTLTVSNMSPEDSSIYLCSARGPLRTEAFFGQGTRLTVV.

This clonotype has only a few counts. The V and J genes are TRBV20-1 and TRBJ2-7; 7 positions agree with TRBD2. J gave up 1 base and V 1 base, and 7 bases lay outside the gene matches. Germline V gene sequence: CDR1 DFQATT, CDR2 SNEGSKA (reference sequence). This CDR3 comprises 15 residues. The CDR3 sequence: CSARGGGEGSYEQYF. CDR3 in DNA: TGCAGTGCTAGAGGTGGCGGGGAGGGGTCCTACGAGCAGTACTTC.

Many counts were recorded for this clonotype. The chain employs TRBV20-1 and TRBJ1-1; TRBD1 aligns across 7 bases. The CDR3 covers 12 residues. Germline V gene lookup returns CDR1 DFQATT and CDR2 SNEGSKA (reference sequence). The V gene end was trimmed by 6 bases and the J gene end by 4 bases; junction bases not matched to a gene: 5. Here the CDR3 DNA reads TGCAGTGCCAGATGGACAGGCACTGAAGCTTTCTTT. Amino acid sequence: CSARWTGTEAFF.

This clonotype came up many times. This chain joins TRBV30 and TRBJ2-1, with 11 positions matching TRBD2. In germline, CDR1 is GTSNPN, CDR2 SVGIG (reference sequence). The CDR3 has 13 amino acids. After removal of 3 bases from V and 15 bases from J, the junction contained 10 bases not matched to a gene. As DNA, the CDR3 is TGTGCCTGGAGGGGTACTAGCGGGAGTCCGGGGTTCTTC. Translation gives CAWRGTSGSPGFF.

This clonotype was seen ten or more times. At one end the junction does not follow the germline gene, possibly because of a read error. V and J are TRBV5-1 and TRBJ1-1, with D perhaps matching TRBD1 (5 bases). The CDR3 runs to 10 residues. Germline V CDR1 and CDR2: SGHRS, YFSETQ. CDR3 sequence reads: CASSLGGAFF. In nucleotides, the CDR3 is TGTGCCAGCAGCTTGGGGGGGGCTTTCTTT.

In its sample, this clonotype was seen many times. The V call is TRBV10-3, the J call TRBJ2-1; weak D call: TRBD2 (5 bases). The length of the CDR3 is 15 residues. Germline-derived CDR1 and CDR2 are ENHRY and SYGVKD. Trimming stripped 3 bases from V and 2 bases from J, with 11 bases between. Here the CDR3 reads CAISEEGNTYNEQFF. The CDR3 DNA reads TGTGCCATCAGTGAAGAGGGAAACACCTACAATGAGCAGTTCTTC.

In this sample, this clonotype turned up many times. The rearrangement joins TRBV20-1 to TRBJ2-1; D is unresolved. Deletions cut 7 bases from V and 4 bases from J, with 11 bases between. The CDR3 is made up of 12 amino acids. Germline CDR1 is DFQATT and CDR2 is SNEGSKA (reference sequence). The CDR3 loop is CSGSSGYNEQFF. In DNA form, the CDR3 reads TGCAGTGGTAGTTCCGGTTACAATGAGCAGTTCTTC.

This clonotype was recorded a few times. This chain uses TRBV20-1 with TRBJ1-5; 7 positions agree with TRBD1. This CDR3 spans 16 amino acids. Germline trimming cut 0 bases from V and 7 bases from J; bases unmatched to any gene: 12. CDR1 is DFQATT and CDR2 is SNEGSKA in the germline V gene (reference sequence). CDR3 sequence (DNA): TGCAGTGCTAGAGATGAGGGGGACAGCTCGTACCAGCCCCAGCATTTT. Protein product: CSARDEGDSSYQPQHF.

The chain links TRBV29-1 to TRBJ2-2, with a possible D match to TRBD2 (6 bases). Trimming removed 7 bases from V and 6 bases from J, with 18 bases in between. Germline CDR1 reads SQVTM; CDR2 reads ANQGSEA. This CDR3 contains 14 residues. The CDR3 coding sequence is TGCAGCGCCTCCCCCCGGGGGAAAGCCGGGGAGCTGTTTTTT. Translated, it gives CSASPRGKAGELFF.

The chain links TRBV29-1 to TRBJ2-5; 7 bases are a match to TRBD1. Germline CDR1 is SQVTM and CDR2 is ANQGSEA. The V gene end was trimmed by 3 bases and the J gene end by 2 bases; junction bases not matched to a gene: 3. The CDR3 length is 13 residues. The CDR3 here is CSVEGRGQETQYF. The DNA of the CDR3 is TGCAGCGTTGAGGGCAGGGGGCAAGAGACCCAGTACTTC.

This chain joins TRBV20-1 and TRBJ2-1, with D perhaps matching TRBD1 (6 bases). With the DNA end fitting TRBJ2-7 better, the J assignment may be wrong. Germline V gene data show CDR1 as DFQATT and CDR2 as SNEGSKA (reference sequence). The CDR3 runs 13 residues. This chain's CDR3 is CSAETGIDNEQYF. CDR3 bases: TGCAGTGCGGAAACAGGGATCGACAATGAGCAGTACTTC.

This clonotype was seen at least ten times. The chain employs TRBV12-3 or TRBV12-4 and TRBJ2-1; unclear D gene. This CDR3 has 12 residues. Trimming removed 3 bases at V and 8 bases at J, with 8 bases between. CDR3 nucleotides: TGTGCCAGCAGTTTCGGTGAGCATGAGCAGTTCTTC. Amino acids: CASSFGEHEQFF.

This clonotype has a count of ten or more. V gene TRBV5-1 combines with J gene TRBJ1-1, with a weak D call TRBD1 (5 bases). V lost 7 bases and J 0 bases, leaving 13 bases between the germline ends. CDR1 SGHRS and CDR2 YFSETQ come from the germline V gene. The CDR3 has 14 residues. The CDR3 bases are TGCGCCAGCCGAGAGCGGGGCTTGAACACTGAAGCTTTCTTT. This codes for CASRERGLNTEAFF.

V is TRBV12-3 or TRBV12-4 and J is TRBJ2-7, with a possible D match to TRBD2 (6 bases). Trimming stripped 3 bases from V and 2 bases from J, with 11 bases between. The CDR3 spans 14 residues. In nucleotides, the CDR3 is TGTGCCAGCAGTTTCTCTAGCGAGACCTACGAGCAGTACTTC. Translation: CASSFSSETYEQYF.

This clonotype occurred many times. At one end, the junction sequence differs from germline, possibly due to a read error. The chain employs TRBV5-1 and TRBJ2-7; 8 bases are a match to TRBD2. Germline CDR1 reads SGHRS; CDR2 reads YFSETQ. The length of the CDR3 is 19 residues. In DNA form, the CDR3 reads TGCGCCAGCAGTTTGGACAGATTTTCTAGCGGGCCCCCCTCCTACGAGCAGTACTTC. Translated: CASSLDRFSSGPPSYEQYF.

This chain joins TRBV20-1 and TRBJ1-1, with 7 bases fitting TRBD1. Germline lookup yields CDR1 DFQATT and CDR2 SNEGSKA (reference sequence). This CDR3 contains 13 residues. V was clipped by 3 bases and J by 12 bases; unmatched bases: 13. The CDR3 loop is CSASRLAGGESFF. The CDR3, as DNA: TGCAGTGCTAGTCGTTTGGCAGGGGGTGAGTCTTTCTTT.

This clonotype was detected ten times or more. The J gene is TRBJ1-2, the V gene TRBV5-1; D perhaps matches TRBD1 (5 bases). This CDR3 has 17 residues. The V and J ends lost 2 bases and 8 bases respectively, with 25 bases between them. The germline V gene encodes CDR1 SGHRS and CDR2 YFSETQ. The CDR3 loop reads CASSLLTASSDGVGYTF. DNA of the CDR3: TGCGCCAGCAGCTTACTGACAGCCTCATCTGATGGGGTAGGCTACACCTTC.

This clonotype was seen more than once but under ten times. The chain recombines TRBV7-2 with TRBJ2-1, with TRBD2 as a possible D gene (6 bases). Germline V gene sequence: CDR1 SGHTA, CDR2 FQGNSA. The CDR3 runs 14 residues. Trimming shortened V by 11 bases and J by 8 bases, and 22 bases separated the two germline ends. The CDR3 protein is CARHRSGSMDEQFF. Written as DNA, the CDR3 is TGTGCCCGCCACCGCTCCGGGAGTATGGATGAGCAGTTCTTC.

This clonotype was seen only a few times. The rearrangement uses TRBV25-1 and TRBJ2-1; 11 positions agree with TRBD2. Germline V CDR1 and CDR2: MGHDK, SYGVNS. CDR3 length: 16 residues. J was trimmed by 6 bases and V by 4 bases; bases with no gene match: 8. The CDR3 DNA is TGTGCCAGCAGTGTCGAAGGGCTAGCGGGAGGCAATGAGCAGTTCTTC. Protein sequence: CASSVEGLAGGNEQFF.

This clonotype was found many times. The rearrangement links TRBV3-1 to TRBJ2-2; D is ambiguous. With 1 base removed from V and 1 base from J, the gap between germline ends came to 7 bases. Germline V gene data show CDR1 as LGHDT and CDR2 as YNNKEL (reference sequence). CDR3 length: 15 amino acids. The CDR3 nucleotides read TGTGCCAGCAGCCAAGGTGCAGGGAACACCGGGGAGCTGTTTTTT. Its protein is CASSQGAGNTGELFF.